These 29 T cell receptor beta chains were all obtained from the same sample, sequenced in a study of T cells after yellow fever vaccination. TCRdb independently ran MiXCR on the 5' RACE reads; one entry per CDR3 protein. The sample shows about 350,000 distinct CDR3 sequences, approximately 12% of them seen only once. The sample here was CD4+ T cells sorted from PBMCs, taken 15 days after the yellow fever booster vaccination. The origin of the receptors is a man aged 18 to 30 who received the YFV17D yellow fever vaccine.

The chain joins TRBV12-3 or TRBV12-4 to TRBJ2-2; TRBD2 aligns across 12 bases. J gave up 6 bases and V 3 bases, and 5 bases lay outside the gene matches. CDR3 size: 16 residues. CDR3 nucleotide sequence: TGTGCCAGCAGTTTGTCCCTAGCGGGGGGGCCCGGGGAGCTGTTTTTT. As protein: CASSLSLAGGPGELFF.

This clonotype was seen a few times. The chain uses TRBV5-6 and TRBJ2-4; D perhaps matches TRBD2 (6 bases). Germline CDR1 is SGHDT and CDR2 is YYEEEE. V lost 5 bases, J lost 1 base, and 16 bases lay in between. The CDR3 spans 16 residues. For the CDR3, the DNA is TGTGCCAGCAGTTCGCTGGGAGGTTGGGCCAAAAACATTCAGTACTTC. It translates to CASSSLGGWAKNIQYF.

This sequence joins TRBV5-4 and TRBJ1-2; D possibly corresponds to TRBD1 (6 bases). Trimming pared 2 bases from V and 0 bases from J, leaving 11 bases between. Germline values: CDR1 SGHNT, CDR2 YYREEE (reference sequence). CDR3 length equals 15 residues. CDR3 DNA: TGTGCCAGCAGCTTACCAGGGGCAGCTAACTATGGCTACACCTTC. It yields the protein CASSLPGAANYGYTF.

The sample holds a few counts of this clonotype. The rearrangement links TRBV24-1 to TRBJ2-5; D is undetermined. The CDR3 contains 15 residues. CDR1 is KGHDR and CDR2 is SFDVKD in the germline V gene. V was cut by 4 bases and J by 5 bases, with 16 bases left in between. CDR3 nucleotide sequence: TGTGCCACCAGTGAAAGGGAACTAAGGCGGGAGACCCAGTACTTC. It codes for CATSERELRRETQYF.

The V gene is TRBV18, the J gene TRBJ1-1; D remains unclear. Trimming left V 3 bases short and J 3 bases short, with 14 bases between. This CDR3 is 15 amino acids long. Germline V gives CDR1 KGHSH, CDR2 LQKENI. The DNA for the CDR3 is TGTGCCAGCTCACCGCAGAGAAGTAAGCACACTGAAGCTTTCTTT. It codes for CASSPQRSKHTEAFF.

The chain combines TRBV28 with TRBJ1-6; TRBD1 matches 7 bases. The J segment lost 4 bases and the V segment lost 7 bases, leaving 4 bases of the junction unmatched. Germline lookup yields CDR1 MDHEN and CDR2 SYDVKM. This CDR3 region has 14 residues. The CDR3: CASTAGQYNSPLHF. The CDR3 region has the DNA TGTGCCAGCACCGCGGGACAGTATAATTCACCCCTCCACTTT.

The chain uses TRBV5-1 and TRBJ2-6; 8 nucleotides agree with TRBD2. Germline CDR1 SGHRS, CDR2 YFSETQ. Trimming cost V 0 bases and J 1 base; bases outside gene matches: 6. The CDR3 length is 18 residues. The CDR3 region is CASSLGAGDRSGANVLTF. CDR3 coding DNA: TGCGCCAGCAGCTTGGGAGCGGGGGACCGATCTGGGGCCAACGTCCTGACTTTC. The entire variable domain, with the rest obtained from reference TRBV5-1 and TRBJ2-6, is as follows: KAGVTQTPRYLIKTRGQQVTLSCSPISGHRSVSWYQQTPGQGLQFLFEYFSETQRNKGNFPGRFSGRQFSNSRSEMNVSTLELGDSALYLCASSLGAGDRSGANVLTFGAGSRLTVL.

This clonotype was observed a handful of times. The chain combines TRBV4-2 with TRBJ2-3; 14 bases agree with TRBD2. The V segment lost 2 bases and the J segment 5 bases; nucleotides outside the gene matches: 6. This CDR3 is built from 17 residues. Germline V gives CDR1 LGHNA, CDR2 YNFKEQ. The CDR3 DNA follows: TGTGCCAGCAGCCAATCCGGACTAGCGGGGGGCGGAGATACGCAGTATTTT. Translating it yields CASSQSGLAGGGDTQYF.

The chain has TRBV20-1 and TRBJ2-3; D gene ambiguous. V lost 0 bases to trimming and J lost 7 bases, with 11 bases between them. Germline CDR1 is DFQATT and CDR2 is SNEGSKA (reference sequence). This CDR3 spans 13 amino acids. The CDR3: CSARDRTLNTQYF. In nucleotides, the CDR3 is TGCAGTGCTAGAGATAGAACTTTGAATACGCAGTATTTT.

This clonotype was recorded a few times. The rearrangement links TRBV7-9 to TRBJ1-2; TRBD1 agrees at 8 bases. CDR3 length equals 19 residues. The V gene end was trimmed by 5 bases and the J gene end by 4 bases; junction bases not matched to a gene: 21. Germline CDR1 reads SEHNR; CDR2 reads FQNEAQ (reference sequence). DNA for the CDR3: TGTGCCAGCAGCCGCTCGATGATTTTGTCAGGGGGCGCCGGCTATGGCTACACCTTC. This gives the protein CASSRSMILSGGAGYGYTF. The full variable domain, with the rest looked up from reference TRBV7-9 and TRBJ1-2, is DTGVSQNPRHKITKRGQNVTFRCDPISEHNRLYWYRQTLGQGPEFLTYFQNEAQLEKSRLLSDRFSAERPKGSFSTLEIQRTEQGDSAMYLCASSRSMILSGGAGYGYTFGSGTRLTVV.

CDR3 sequence (DNA): TGTGCCAGCACTGCGGGAGGCACTGAAGCTTTCTTT. Protein: CASTAGGTEAFF. The chain uses TRBV6-2 or TRBV6-3 and TRBJ1-1; no definite D call. Germline V gene lookup returns CDR1 MNHEY and CDR2 SVGEGT. The CDR3 runs 12 residues. V gave up 7 bases and J gave up 4 bases, with 10 bases separating them.

The chain is built from TRBV7-2 and TRBJ2-2, with 13 bases matching TRBD2. This CDR3 is built from 17 residues. Per the germline V gene, CDR1 is SGHTA and CDR2 is FQGNSA. J lost 6 bases, V lost 2 bases, and 6 bases had no gene match. CDR3 bases: TGTGCCAGCAGCTTACAGGGACTAGCGGGGTATGCCGGGGAGCTGTTTTTT. Its protein is CASSLQGLAGYAGELFF.

This clonotype was seen repeatedly, ten times or more. The rearrangement links TRBV2 to TRBJ2-7, with D maybe TRBD2 (7 bases). The germline gives CDR1 SNHLY, CDR2 FYNNEI. Trimming took off 4 bases at V and 2 bases at J, with 9 bases between the two ends. CDR3 length equals 13 residues. CDR3 residues: CASSGGGPYEQYF. In nucleotides, the CDR3 is TGTGCCAGCAGTGGGGGGGGCCCCTACGAGCAGTACTTC.

A few counts support this clonotype. This rearrangement joins TRBV7-9 to TRBJ1-1; D gene uncertain. Trimming left V 8 bases short and J 1 base short, with 29 bases between. The length of the CDR3 is 19 residues. Looked up from germline, CDR1 is SEHNR and CDR2 is FQNEAQ (reference sequence). The CDR3, as DNA: TGTGCCAGCCTACATGCTTCCCTTCAACAGACATTGCGGAACACTGAAGCTTTCTTT. It specifies CASLHASLQQTLRNTEAFF.

The V call is TRBV12-2, the J call TRBJ2-7. TRBV12-2 represents a pseudogene. The length of the CDR3 is 13 residues. The CDR3 spells CASRLYMAYEQYV. The CDR3 coding sequence is TGTGCAAGTCGCTTATATATGGCTTACGAGCAGTACGTC.

V and J are TRBV10-3 and TRBJ1-4; no clear D. CDR3 size: 17 residues. Germline V CDR1 and CDR2: ENHRY, SYGVKD. V lost 0 bases and J 0 bases, leaving 11 bases between the germline ends. In DNA, the CDR3 is TGTGCCATCAGTGAGTCCCTTGAGGTTGCAACTAATGAAAAACTGTTTTTT. It specifies CAISESLEVATNEKLFF.

This chain uses TRBV20-1 with TRBJ2-3, with 9 nucleotides matching TRBD2. CDR1 is DFQATT and CDR2 is SNEGSKA in the germline V gene (reference sequence). Trimming at V came to 6 bases and at J to 6 bases, leaving 10 bases not matched to a gene. This CDR3 region has 14 residues. This CDR3 reads CSANSRGGVDTQYF. As DNA, the CDR3 is TGCAGTGCCAACTCGCGGGGGGGCGTGGATACGCAGTATTTT.

This chain joins TRBV27 and TRBJ2-6, with TRBD1 as a possible D gene (5 bases). V lost 3 bases and J 4 bases, leaving 10 bases between the germline ends. Per the germline V gene, CDR1 is MNHEY and CDR2 is SMNVEV (reference sequence). The CDR3 is 15 residues long. DNA of the CDR3: TGTGCCAGCAGTTTCAAGGGGCTCGGGGCCAACGTCCTGACTTTC. Translated: CASSFKGLGANVLTF.

The V gene is TRBV20-1, the J gene TRBJ2-2; TRBD1 matches 8 bases. CDR3 length: 14 residues. CDR1 and CDR2 (germline): DFQATT, SNEGSKA (reference sequence). J lost 4 bases, V lost 3 bases, and 4 bases had no gene match. CDR3 in amino acids: CSARSGQGTGELFF. The CDR3 region has the DNA TGCAGTGCTAGGTCCGGACAGGGCACCGGGGAGCTGTTTTTT.

The chain's CDR3 is CASSLSTGTVVDTQYF. In DNA form, the CDR3 reads TGCGCCAGCAGCTTATCAACCGGGACCGTCGTAGATACGCAGTATTTT. The V gene is TRBV5-1, the J gene TRBJ2-3; D possibly uses TRBD1 or TRBD2 (5 bases each). V was clipped by 2 bases and J by 5 bases, with 18 bases between them. Germline V gene data show CDR1 as SGHRS and CDR2 as YFSETQ. The CDR3 is 16 amino acids.

In this sample, this clonotype turned up many times. This chain joins TRBV4-2 and TRBJ2-3, with D tentatively TRBD2 (5 bases). Germline values: CDR1 LGHNA, CDR2 YNFKEQ. V lost 1 base and J lost 2, with 19 bases in between. The CDR3 contains 18 residues. The CDR3 DNA reads TGTGCCAGCAGCCAAGTCCGCGCCGGTGGGGAGTACACAGATACGCAGTATTTT. Its translation: CASSQVRAGGEYTDTQYF.

This clonotype came up a few times. The V call is TRBV5-5, the J call TRBJ2-7; the D gene is possibly TRBD2 (6 bases). The CDR3 loop spans 12 amino acids. The V gene's germline CDR1 is SGHKS and CDR2 YYEKEE (reference sequence). V shed 2 bases and J shed 5 bases, with 8 bases lying between them. The CDR3 loop reads CASSFGGDEQYV. Written as DNA, the CDR3 is TGTGCCAGCAGCTTCGGGGGAGACGAGCAGTACGTC.

The rearrangement uses TRBV29-1 and TRBJ2-3; a weak D match, TRBD2 (5 bases). Germline assignment: CDR1 SQVTM and CDR2 ANQGSEA. This CDR3 contains 13 residues. The V end was cut by 8 bases, the J end by 2 bases, with 14 bases between. In DNA, the CDR3 is TGCAGCCACGACGGGGAGATCACAGATACGCAGTATTTT. Amino acid sequence: CSHDGEITDTQYF.

This sequence joins TRBV10-1 and TRBJ2-1; 12 bases are a match to TRBD2. V shed 6 bases, J shed 9 bases, and the junction held 6 bases outside the gene matches. Germline V gene sequence: CDR1 WNHNN, CDR2 SYGVQD (reference sequence). CDR3 size: 14 residues. Written as DNA, the CDR3 is TGCGCCAGCAGCGGACTAGCGGGGTCGGTTGAGCAGTTCTTC. It translates to CASSGLAGSVEQFF.

This clonotype was observed a few times. This chain uses TRBV11-2 with TRBJ1-2; D unclear. The length of the CDR3 is 12 residues. The V gene's germline CDR1 is SGHAT and CDR2 FQNNGV. Trimming took off 3 bases at V and 5 bases at J, with 7 bases between the two ends. The CDR3 DNA follows: TGTGCCAGCAGCTTCGGGGAATATGGCTACACCTTC. This codes for CASSFGEYGYTF. Drawing the rest from reference TRBV11-2 and TRBJ1-2, the complete variable domain is EAGVAQSPRYKIIEKRQSVAFWCNPISGHATLYWYQQILGQGPKLLIQFQNNGVVDDSQLPKDRFSAERLKGVDSTLKIQPAKLEDSAVYLCASSFGEYGYTFGSGTRLTVV.

This clonotype is classed as medium-sized. The V call is TRBV7-2, the J call TRBJ2-1; D gene uncertain. The germline CDR1 and CDR2 sequences are SGHTA and FQGNSA. V shed 4 bases and J shed 0 bases, with 4 bases lying between them. This CDR3 region has 13 residues. This CDR3 reads CASSSNSYNEQFF. CDR3 DNA: TGTGCCAGCAGCTCCAACTCCTACAATGAGCAGTTCTTC.

The chain combines TRBV4-3 with TRBJ2-4; D call uncertain. Trimming took off 0 bases at V and 4 bases at J, with 10 bases between the two ends. Per germline, CDR1 LGHNA and CDR2 YSLEER. The CDR3 loop spans 15 amino acids. The CDR3 is CASSQDMGWKNIQYF. CDR3 nucleotide sequence: TGCGCCAGCAGCCAAGACATGGGATGGAAAAACATTCAGTACTTC.

This clonotype was observed at least ten times. The rearrangement uses TRBV30 and TRBJ2-7; no clear D. Germline values: CDR1 GTSNPN, CDR2 SVGIG (reference sequence). With 0 bases removed from V and 7 bases from J, the gap between germline ends came to 7 bases. This CDR3 spans 11 amino acids. The CDR3 region is CAWSVLAEQYF. The CDR3 coding sequence is TGTGCCTGGAGTGTATTGGCGGAGCAGTACTTC.

This clonotype was recorded a few times. V is TRBV7-2 and J is TRBJ2-4; 8 nucleotides line up with TRBD2. The CDR3 has 17 residues. The V and J ends lost 5 bases and 0 bases, in that order; junction bases with no gene match: 9. Germline V CDR1 and CDR2: SGHTA, FQGNSA. CDR3 amino acids: CASSPGGAGAAKNIQYF. CDR3 DNA sequence: TGTGCCAGCAGCCCGGGAGGGGCGGGGGCAGCCAAAAACATTCAGTACTTC.